This T cell receptor beta chain derives from a study of cytomegalovirus exposure and HLA in healthy donors. General observations from the study: Prediction of most subjects' HLA-A and HLA-B alleles by TCR beta sequences was reportedly accurate. In a later analysis, HLA-associated TCR beta chains were more clonally expanded than equally common others. Presence/absence comparisons presumed near-even sequencing depth among donors.

The PCR was carried out with 60 Vbeta primers and 13 Jbeta primers. The table came from immunoSEQ multiplex PCR; TCRdb's copy has only in-frame clones and leaves some out. The data show some 150,000 clones, roughly 78% seen once. Turning to this clone: Its antigen remains unknown.

The material sequenced was PBMCs. This TCR was recovered from a man in his forties in good health and CMV-seropositive.

This chain's CDR3 is CSVQTGANQPQHF. The CDR3 DNA reads TGCAGCGTTCAGACAGGAGCTAATCAGCCCCAGCATTTT. The rearrangement joins TRBV29-1 to TRBJ1-5; tentatively, D is TRBD1 (6 bases). The CDR3 is 13 amino acids. V lost 5 bases and J 4 bases, leaving 12 bases between the germline ends. Germline values: CDR1 SQVTM, CDR2 ANQGSEA.